The 8 T cell receptor beta chains below come from one sample, sequenced in a study of blood T cell repertoires in COVID-19. Profiled with immunoSEQ multiplex PCR; TCRdb holds only in-frame clones, not every one. The sample records fewer than 400,000 clones, 92% being singletons. The specimen sequenced was PBMCs or T cells enriched from blood (not recorded which). The origin of the receptors is a woman younger than 45 who had recovered from COVID-19.

The CDR3 is CASSHRTGTEAFF. Written as DNA, the CDR3 is TGTGCCAGCAGCCATAGGACAGGCACTGAAGCTTTCTTT. The V and J genes are TRBV3-1 (or the pseudogene TRBV3-2) and TRBJ1-1, with 7 bases identical to TRBD1. The CDR3 sequence is 13 residues long. In germline, CDR1 is LGHDT, CDR2 YNNKEL (reference sequence). Trimming took 3 bases from V and 4 from J; bases not matched to a gene: 2.

This clone was found once. V and J are TRBV7-2 and TRBJ2-7, with D hard to call. Germline CDR1 SGHTA, CDR2 FQGNSA. The CDR3 extends over 15 amino acids. The V end was cut by 2 bases, the J end by 6 bases, with 17 bases between. The CDR3 is CASSLSGPPLTEQYF. The CDR3 region has the DNA TGTGCCAGCAGCTTATCTGGCCCCCCCCTTACCGAGCAGTACTTC.

The table lists this clone with a count of one. V is TRBV18 and J is TRBJ1-5; possibly TRBD1 for D (6 bases). The CDR3 consists of 14 residues. V lost 2 bases and J lost 2, with 7 bases in between. The V gene's germline CDR1 is KGHSH and CDR2 LQKENI. The CDR3 region has the DNA TGTGCCAGCTCACCATGGACAGGCAATCAGCCCCAGCATTTT. Translating it yields CASSPWTGNQPQHF.

This chain connects TRBV6-5 to TRBJ1-2; 7 bases map to TRBD1. The germline CDR1 and CDR2 sequences are MNHEY and SVGAGI. The J segment lost 6 bases and the V segment lost 2 bases, leaving 3 bases of the junction unmatched. The CDR3 covers 13 residues. CDR3 sequence reads: CASSYPGTDGYTF. DNA of the CDR3: TGTGCCAGCAGTTACCCCGGGACAGATGGCTACACCTTC.

The chain links TRBV6-2 or TRBV6-3 to TRBJ1-2; D is ambiguous. Germline V gene data show CDR1 as MNHEY and CDR2 as SVGEGT. V dropped 3 bases and J dropped 7 bases, with 12 bases sitting between them. The CDR3 is 13 residues long. CDR3 sequence: CASSYEQMVGYTF. The CDR3 DNA reads as TGTGCCAGCAGTTATGAACAGATGGTTGGCTACACCTTC.

CDR3 bases: TGTGCCAGCAGACCGATTGCCAGGGGCCCTGAAGCTTTCTTT. Its translation: CASRPIARGPEAFF. The chain recombines TRBV7-2 with TRBJ1-1, with D maybe TRBD1 (6 bases). CDR3 length: 14 amino acids. Germline CDR1 SGHTA, CDR2 FQGNSA. The V end lost 6 bases, the J end lost 6 bases, and 17 bases lay between the germline ends.

The chain recombines TRBV5-1 with TRBJ2-7, with D possibly TRBD1 on 5 matching bases. This CDR3 contains 13 residues. Germline CDR1 is SGHRS and CDR2 is YFSETQ. V lost 3 bases to trimming and J lost 5 bases, with 12 bases between them. CDR3 protein: CASSSRGLNEQYF. The CDR3 DNA follows: TGCGCCAGCAGCTCAAGGGGTTTGAACGAGCAGTACTTC. Together with reference TRBV5-1 and TRBJ2-7, the CDR3 gives the full variable domain: KAGVTQTPRYLIKTRGQQVTLSCSPISGHRSVSWYQQTPGQGLQFLFEYFSETQRNKGNFPGRFSGRQFSNSRSEMNVSTLELGDSALYLCASSSRGLNEQYFGPGTRLTVT.

The J gene is TRBJ2-5, the V gene TRBV5-4; 9 nucleotides agree with TRBD2. CDR3 length: 15 residues. V lost 6 bases and J lost 5; bases outside the gene matches: 11. CDR1 SGHNT and CDR2 YYREEE come from the germline V gene (reference sequence). In nucleotides, the CDR3 is TGTGCCAGCAACATTAAAGCGGGGGGCGGGGAGACCCAGTACTTC. Translated: CASNIKAGGGETQYF.